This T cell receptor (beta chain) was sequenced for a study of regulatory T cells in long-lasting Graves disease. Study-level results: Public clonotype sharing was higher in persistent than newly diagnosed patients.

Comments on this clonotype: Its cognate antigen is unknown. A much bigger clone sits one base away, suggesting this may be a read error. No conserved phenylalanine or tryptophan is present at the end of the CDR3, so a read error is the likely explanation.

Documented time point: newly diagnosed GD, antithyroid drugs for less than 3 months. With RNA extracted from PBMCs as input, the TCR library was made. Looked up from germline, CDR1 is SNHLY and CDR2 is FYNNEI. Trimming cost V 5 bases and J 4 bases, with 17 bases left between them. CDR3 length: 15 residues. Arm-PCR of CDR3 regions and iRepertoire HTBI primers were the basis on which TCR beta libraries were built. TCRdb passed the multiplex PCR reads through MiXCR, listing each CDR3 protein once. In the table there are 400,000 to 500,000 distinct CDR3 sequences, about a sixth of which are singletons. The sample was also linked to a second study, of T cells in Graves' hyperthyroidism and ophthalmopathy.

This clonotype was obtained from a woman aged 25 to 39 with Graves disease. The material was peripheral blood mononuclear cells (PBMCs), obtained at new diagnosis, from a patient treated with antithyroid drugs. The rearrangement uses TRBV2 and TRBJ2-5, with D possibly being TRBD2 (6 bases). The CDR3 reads CASSSLTGRIETQYS. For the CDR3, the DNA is TGTGCCAGCAGTTCATTAACTGGGAGGATAGAGACCCAGTACTCC.